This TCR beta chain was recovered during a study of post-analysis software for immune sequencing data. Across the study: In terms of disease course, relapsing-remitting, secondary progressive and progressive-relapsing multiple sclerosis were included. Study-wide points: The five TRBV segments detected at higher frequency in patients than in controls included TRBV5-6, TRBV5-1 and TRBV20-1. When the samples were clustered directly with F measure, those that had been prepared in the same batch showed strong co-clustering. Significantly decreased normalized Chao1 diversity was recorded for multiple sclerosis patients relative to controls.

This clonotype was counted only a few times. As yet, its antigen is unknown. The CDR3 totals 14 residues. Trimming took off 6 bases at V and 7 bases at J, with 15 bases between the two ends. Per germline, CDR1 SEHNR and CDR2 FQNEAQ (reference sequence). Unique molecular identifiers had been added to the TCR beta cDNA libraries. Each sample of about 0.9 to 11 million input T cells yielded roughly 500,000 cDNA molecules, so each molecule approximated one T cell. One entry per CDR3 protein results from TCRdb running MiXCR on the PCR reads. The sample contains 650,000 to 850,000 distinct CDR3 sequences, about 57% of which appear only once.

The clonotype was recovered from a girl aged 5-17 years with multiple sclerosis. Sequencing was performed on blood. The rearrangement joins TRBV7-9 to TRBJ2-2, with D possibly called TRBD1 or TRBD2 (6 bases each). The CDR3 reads CASRDTGAGGELFF. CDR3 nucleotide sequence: TGTGCCAGCAGGGACACGGGGGCCGGCGGGGAGCTGTTTTTT.